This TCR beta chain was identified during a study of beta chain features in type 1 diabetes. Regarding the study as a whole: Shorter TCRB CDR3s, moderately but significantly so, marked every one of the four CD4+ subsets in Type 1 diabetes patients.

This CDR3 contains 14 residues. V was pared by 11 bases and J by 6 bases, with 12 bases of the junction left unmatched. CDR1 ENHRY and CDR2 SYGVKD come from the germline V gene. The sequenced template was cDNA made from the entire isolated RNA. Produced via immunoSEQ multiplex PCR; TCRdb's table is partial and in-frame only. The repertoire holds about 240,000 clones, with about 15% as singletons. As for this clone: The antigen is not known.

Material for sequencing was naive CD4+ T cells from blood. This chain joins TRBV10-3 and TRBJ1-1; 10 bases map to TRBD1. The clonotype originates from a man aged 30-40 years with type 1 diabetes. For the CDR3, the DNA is TGTGCCGCTCAAAGTGGACAGGGGGGACCTGAAGCTTTCTTT. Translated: CAAQSGQGGPEAFF.